This T cell receptor (beta chain) stems from a study of cytomegalovirus exposure and HLA in healthy donors. Overall study results and limits: Per published reports, the classifier diagnosed cytomegalovirus status with high specificity and sensitivity. While the bulk of TCR sequences proved rare, some public TCRs turned up in many donors. The investigators catalogued about 170 TCR beta chains as cytomegalovirus-associated.

The length of the CDR3 is 16 residues. Germline V CDR1 and CDR2: KGHSH, LQKENI. With 3 bases clipped from V and 0 bases from J, the junction kept 4 bases outside the gene matches. Sequencing used immunoSEQ multiplex PCR; TCRdb keeps in-frame clones, though not all of them. The sample lists around 300,000 clones, approximately 83% seen once, with over 0.95% in the top ten. Regarding this clone: What it recognizes is unknown.

Sequencing input: PBMCs. This receptor was identified in a woman between 18 and 29 years old in good health and CMV-seronegative. V is TRBV18 and J is TRBJ1-3; 8 bases fit TRBD1. The CDR3 sequence is CASSPGTGNSGNTIYF. CDR3 bases: TGTGCCAGCTCACCTGGGACAGGAAACTCTGGAAACACCATATATTTT.